This T cell receptor (beta chain) derives from a study of T cell repertoires in cytomegalovirus infection. In germline, CDR1 is LNHDA, CDR2 SQIVND (reference sequence). This CDR3 spans 15 amino acids. As concerns this clonotype: Sequence at one end of the junction differs from germline and may be a read error.

TCRdb re-called the reads through MiXCR, storing one row per CDR3 protein. The sample holds 630,000 or so distinct CDR3 sequences, approximately 24% seen once. V usage is TRBV19 and J usage is TRBJ1-1, with 11 nucleotides matching TRBD1. Source material: CD8+ T cells from PBMCs. This TCR was recovered from a human donor in good health (CMV status not recorded). Some clones in this sample may be carry-over from other donors' samples. The CDR3 DNA follows: TGTGCCAGCAGTAGGACAGGGGGCCGGGGCACTGAAGCTTTCTTT. Encoded protein: CASSRTGGRGTEAFF.